This T cell receptor beta chain was retrieved from a study of regulatory T cells in long-lasting Graves disease. Study outcomes and limitations: Patients with persistent disease showed a bias toward TRBV28, TRBJ1-2 and TRBJ2-5. Newly diagnosed Graves' patients had higher TCR diversity than persistent ones.

Stated time point: newly diagnosed GD, antithyroid drugs for less than 3 months. With RNA extracted from PBMCs as input, the TCR library was made. This clonotype has more than one count but fewer than ten. The antigen remains undetermined. Libraries of TCR beta came from iRepertoire HTBI primers plus Arm-PCR of CDR3 regions. TCRdb reprocessed the multiplex PCR reads with MiXCR, giving one entry per CDR3 protein. The table lists more than 350,000 distinct CDR3 sequences, 15% of them singletons. Per germline, CDR1 SGDLS and CDR2 YYNGEE. The CDR3 is 14 amino acids. V was cut by 4 bases and J by 7 bases, with 17 bases left in between. These data also featured in a second study, about T cells in Graves' hyperthyroidism and ophthalmopathy. As that study records: Blood also held most thyroid clonotypes expanded beyond 0.001.

This chain uses TRBV9 with TRBJ1-2, with D tentatively TRBD1 (6 bases). The source material was peripheral blood mononuclear cells (PBMCs), sampled at new diagnosis, from a patient treated with antithyroid drugs. The TCR comes from a woman aged 25 to 39 with Graves disease. CDR3 DNA: TGTGCCAGCAGCCAGACTACAGGGTCTTCTGGCTACACCTTC. It specifies CASSQTTGSSGYTF.